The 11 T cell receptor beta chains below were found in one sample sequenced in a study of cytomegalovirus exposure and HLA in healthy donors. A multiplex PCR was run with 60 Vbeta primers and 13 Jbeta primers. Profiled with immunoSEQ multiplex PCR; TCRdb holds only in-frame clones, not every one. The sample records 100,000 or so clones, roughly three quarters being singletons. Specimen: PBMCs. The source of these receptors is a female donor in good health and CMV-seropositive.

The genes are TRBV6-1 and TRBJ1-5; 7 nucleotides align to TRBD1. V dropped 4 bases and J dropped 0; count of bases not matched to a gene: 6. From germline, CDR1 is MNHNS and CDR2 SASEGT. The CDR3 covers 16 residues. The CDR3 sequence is CASSGPGTDSNQPQHF. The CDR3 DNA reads TGTGCCAGCAGTGGACCCGGGACAGATAGCAATCAGCCCCAGCATTTT.

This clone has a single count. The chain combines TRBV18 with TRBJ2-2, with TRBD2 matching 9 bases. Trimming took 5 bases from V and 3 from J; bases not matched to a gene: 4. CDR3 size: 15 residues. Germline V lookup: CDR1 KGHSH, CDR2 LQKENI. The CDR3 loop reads CASSGAGGDTGELFF. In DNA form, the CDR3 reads TGTGCCAGCTCAGGAGCGGGGGGAGACACCGGGGAGCTGTTTTTT.

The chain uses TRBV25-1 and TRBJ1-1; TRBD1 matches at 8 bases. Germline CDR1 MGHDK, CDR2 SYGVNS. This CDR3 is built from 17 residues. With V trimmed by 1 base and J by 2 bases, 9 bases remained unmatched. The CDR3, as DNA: TGTGCCAGCAGTGAATCAGGGGGCTCCGGGCCAAACACTGAAGCTTTCTTT. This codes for CASSESGGSGPNTEAFF.

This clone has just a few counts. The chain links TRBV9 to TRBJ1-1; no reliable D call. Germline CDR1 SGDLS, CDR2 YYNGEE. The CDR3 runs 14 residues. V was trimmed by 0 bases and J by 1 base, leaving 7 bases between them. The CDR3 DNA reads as TGTGCCAGCAGCGTAGTGGCCCAGAACACTGAAGCTTTCTTT. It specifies CASSVVAQNTEAFF. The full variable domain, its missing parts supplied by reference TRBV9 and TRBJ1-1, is DSGVTQTPKHLITATGQRVTLRCSPRSGDLSVYWYQQSLDQGLQFLIQYYNGEERAKGNILERFSAQQFPDLHSELNLSSLELGDSALYFCASSVVAQNTEAFFGQGTRLTVV.

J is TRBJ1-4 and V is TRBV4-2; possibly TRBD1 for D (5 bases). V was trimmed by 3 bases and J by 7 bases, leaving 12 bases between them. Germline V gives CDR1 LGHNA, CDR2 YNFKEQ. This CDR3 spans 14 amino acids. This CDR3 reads CASSHETEGEKLFF. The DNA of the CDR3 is TGTGCCAGCAGCCACGAGACAGAAGGTGAAAAACTGTTTTTT.

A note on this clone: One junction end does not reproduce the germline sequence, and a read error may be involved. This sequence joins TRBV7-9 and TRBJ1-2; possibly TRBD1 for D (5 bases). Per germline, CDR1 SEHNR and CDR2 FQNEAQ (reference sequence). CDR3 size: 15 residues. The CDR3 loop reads CSSSFPDIFNYGYTF. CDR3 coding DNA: TGTTCCAGCAGCTTCCCGGACATCTTTAACTATGGCTACACCTTC.

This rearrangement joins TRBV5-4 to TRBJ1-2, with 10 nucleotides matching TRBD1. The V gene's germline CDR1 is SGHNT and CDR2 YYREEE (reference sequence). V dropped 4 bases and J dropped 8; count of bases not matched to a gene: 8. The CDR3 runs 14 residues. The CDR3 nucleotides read TGTGCCAGCAGCCCCCCCGGGACAGGGGCCGGCTACACCTTC. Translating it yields CASSPPGTGAGYTF. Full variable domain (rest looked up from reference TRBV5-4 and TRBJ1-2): ETGVTQSPTHLIKTRGQQVTLRCSSQSGHNTVSWYQQALGQGPQFIFQYYREEENGRGNFPPRFSGLQFPNYSSELNVNALELDDSALYLCASSPPGTGAGYTFGSGTRLTVV.

The CDR3 sequence: CASSRDWGTDTQYF. The CDR3, as DNA: TGTGCCAGCAGCCGGGACTGGGGGACAGATACGCAGTATTTT. The chain links TRBV5-6 to TRBJ2-3; D perhaps matches TRBD2 (6 bases). There are 14 residues in the CDR3. V shed 4 bases and J shed 3 bases, with 12 bases lying between them. Germline values: CDR1 SGHDT, CDR2 YYEEEE.

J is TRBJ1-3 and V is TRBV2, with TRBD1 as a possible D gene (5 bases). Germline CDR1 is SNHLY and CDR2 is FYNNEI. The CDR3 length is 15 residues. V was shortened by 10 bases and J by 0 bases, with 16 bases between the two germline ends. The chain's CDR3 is CATRKEQASGNTIYF. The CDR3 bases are TGTGCCACCCGAAAGGAACAGGCCTCTGGAAACACCATATATTTT. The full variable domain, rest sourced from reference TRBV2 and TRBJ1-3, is EPEVTQTPSHQVTQMGQEVILRCVPISNHLYFYWYRQILGQKVEFLVSFYNNEISEKSEIFDDQFSVERPDGSNFTLKIRSTKLEDSAMYFCATRKEQASGNTIYFGEGSWLTVV.

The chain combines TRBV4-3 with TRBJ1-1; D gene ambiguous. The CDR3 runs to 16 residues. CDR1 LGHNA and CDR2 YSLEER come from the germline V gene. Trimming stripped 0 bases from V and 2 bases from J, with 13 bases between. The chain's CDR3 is CASSQELPAFNTEAFF. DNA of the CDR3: TGCGCCAGCAGCCAAGAACTCCCTGCGTTTAACACTGAAGCTTTCTTT.

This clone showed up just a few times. The CDR3 is CASTSRRELFF. Written as DNA, the CDR3 is TGTGCCAGTACCTCGCGGAGGGAGCTGTTTTTT. The V call is TRBV19, the J call TRBJ2-2; no firm D call. Trimming stripped 7 bases from V and 9 bases from J, with 9 bases between. The CDR3 has 11 amino acids. Germline CDR1 and CDR2: LNHDA and SQIVND (reference sequence).